This TCR beta chain was sequenced in a study of blood T cell repertoires in COVID-19. As for the study in general: The study drew acute and convalescent COVID-19 samples from the United States, Italy and Spain. PBMCs, B-cell-depleted T cells, or T cells provided the cDNA or gDNA that made up the material.

Authors' methods: Using reference gene primer amplification, nucleated cell counts were estimated. The data were produced by immunoSEQ multiplex PCR, yet TCRdb's version contains in-frame clones alone and is incomplete. V and J calls and clone size come straight from that table; D and trimming were deduced from the DNA. The table lists approximately 140,000 clones, 65% to 80% of them singletons. V gave up 6 bases and J gave up 2 bases; unmatched junction bases: 4. CDR1 and CDR2 from the germline V gene are KGHSH and LQKENI. This CDR3 is 13 amino acids long. The chain recombines TRBV18 with TRBJ2-7, with 7 bases identical to TRBD1. This TCR derives from a man aged 50 to 60 with acute or convalescent COVID-19. Material: peripheral blood. CDR3 sequence (DNA): TGTGCCAGCTCCCTGGGACAGACCTACGAGCAGTACTTC. Translation: CASSLGQTYEQYF.